This entry concerns a single TCR beta chain. The antigen is undetermined. The data were obtained in a study of beta chain features in type 1 diabetes. There was one heparinised blood draw per donor, averaging around 120 mL. What was sequenced were expressed TCRB transcripts, since all of the isolated RNA had been reverse transcribed. Profiling relied on immunoSEQ multiplex PCR, and the TCRdb table lists in-frame clones only, not all of them. Of 300,000 to 400,000 clones in the sample, 6.5% to 10% were seen once. The germline V gene has CDR1 ENHRY and CDR2 SYGVKD. Losses at the gene ends were 3 bases for V and 3 bases for J; bases not matched to a gene: 3. CDR3 size: 14 residues. Points from the study as a whole: Compared with healthy donors, patients appeared to share more similar naive, central memory and regulatory TCRB repertoires. In patients and controls equally, PCR might favor templates that are shorter. All four CD4+ subsets from Type 1 diabetes patients carried moderately but significantly shorter TCRB CDR3s.

This rearrangement joins TRBV10-3 to TRBJ2-7, with 9 bases matching TRBD1. Sequencing used central memory CD4+ T cells from blood. The source of this sequence is a woman aged 18-35 years in good health. The CDR3 loop reads CAISDSTGGYEQYF. The CDR3 DNA reads TGTGCCATCAGTGACTCGACAGGGGGCTACGAGCAGTACTTC.